A selection of T cell receptor beta chains follows, all from one sample in a study of technical replicates of blood from a handful of donors. Profiled with immunoSEQ multiplex PCR; TCRdb holds only in-frame clones, not every one. Seen here are fewer than 85,000 clones, around 94% observed once, and the top ten hold 0.25%. The sequencing sample was made of T cells isolated from PBMCs. These TCRs come from a human donor in good health. The CDR3 runs from the conserved cysteine through the conserved F or W. A D gene is named only where the DNA matches it firmly. Not every row has a clone size; where given, it reads once, few, many or a size class.

clone_size: .; cdr3_length: 15; v_call: TRBV2; d_call: .; cdr3_aa: CASSVVLPITGELFF
clone_size: .; cdr3_length: 15; v_call: TRBV2; d_call: .; cdr3_aa: CASSRDSYSNQPQHF
clone_size: .; cdr3_length: 14; v_call: TRBV5-1; d_call: .; cdr3_aa: CASSFDSSQETQYF
clone_size: .; cdr3_length: 14; v_call: TRBV7-6; d_call: .; cdr3_aa: CASSSSGLSYEQYF
clone_size: .; cdr3_length: 16; v_call: TRBV6-6; d_call: .; cdr3_aa: CASTQGYRAGNQPQHF
clone_size: once; cdr3_length: 14; v_call: TRBV29-1; d_call: TRBD2; cdr3_aa: CSVGDYQGGETQYF
clone_size: once; cdr3_length: 13; v_call: TRBV5-4; d_call: .; cdr3_aa: CASSLAGGSGAFF
clone_size: .; cdr3_length: 14; v_call: TRBV19; d_call: TRBD1; cdr3_aa: CASSTLTGPYEQYF
clone_size: .; cdr3_length: 22; v_call: TRBV5-1; d_call: TRBD1; cdr3_aa: CASSLAFEDRGLTSSGANVLTF
clone_size: .; cdr3_length: 13; v_call: TRBV27; d_call: TRBD1; cdr3_aa: CASRGQGYQPQHF
clone_size: .; cdr3_length: 14; v_call: TRBV5-6; d_call: .; cdr3_aa: CASSLGQINQPQHF
clone_size: .; cdr3_length: 14; v_call: TRBV29-1; d_call: .; cdr3_aa: CSVEGQSFSSGYTF
clone_size: .; cdr3_length: 14; v_call: TRBV5-4; d_call: TRBD1; cdr3_aa: CASSWDRGNTEAFF
clone_size: .; cdr3_length: 14; v_call: TRBV29-1; d_call: TRBD2; cdr3_aa: CSVESPGGGYEQYF
clone_size: .; cdr3_length: 14; v_call: TRBV2; d_call: .; cdr3_aa: CASSEVASPYEQYF